This T cell receptor beta chain was found in a study of blood T cell repertoires in COVID-19. The CDR3 covers 13 residues. CDR1 SGHVS and CDR2 FNYEAQ come from the germline V gene. Trimming left V 1 base short and J 4 bases short, with 7 bases between. TCRdb's table, derived via immunoSEQ multiplex PCR, lists solely in-frame clones and lacks some. The sample has roughly 120,000 clones, more than 60% seen once; the top ten hold around 6.6%. The sample consisted of peripheral blood. This receptor was obtained from a man in his 70s with acute or convalescent COVID-19. The chain couples TRBV7-6 to TRBJ1-2; D might be TRBD1 (6 bases). The DNA for the CDR3 is TGTGCCAGCAGCTTAGAAGGGGGCTATGGCTACACCTTC. Translating it yields CASSLEGGYGYTF.